The 32 T cell receptor beta chains below all came from one sample that was sequenced in a study of T cells in Graves' hyperthyroidism and ophthalmopathy. Researchers took RNA transcripts and amplified the TCR beta CDR3 regions from them. The HTBI set primed first-round TCR CDR3 RT-PCR. MiXCR, applied by TCRdb to the multiplex PCR reads, yields one record per CDR3 protein. Of 600,000 to 900,000 distinct CDR3 sequences in the sample, 16% are singletons; the top ten hold about 8.4%. Source material: blood. The receptors stem from a man aged 18 to 30 with Graves' hyperthyroidism.

In its sample, this clonotype was seen many times. This sequence joins TRBV20-1 and TRBJ2-7; 13 bases fit TRBD2. The CDR3 is 14 residues long. CDR1 and CDR2 (germline): DFQATT, SNEGSKA (reference sequence). J lost 4 bases, V lost 3 bases, and 3 bases had no gene match. CDR3 residues: CSARGTSGTYEQYF. The CDR3 DNA is TGCAGTGCTAGGGGGACTAGCGGGACGTACGAGCAGTACTTC.

The V call is TRBV7-2, the J call TRBJ2-7; no clear D gene. The CDR3 consists of 13 residues. The V and J ends lost 2 bases and 3 bases respectively, with 8 bases between them. Per germline, CDR1 SGHTA and CDR2 FQGNSA. The CDR3: CASSLRANYEQYF. CDR3 nucleotide sequence: TGTGCCAGCAGCTTACGGGCGAACTACGAGCAGTACTTC.

V is TRBV7-9 and J is TRBJ1-6, with a possible D match to TRBD1 (5 bases). With 6 bases removed from V and 14 bases from J, the gap between germline ends came to 23 bases. There are 15 residues in the CDR3. Germline V gene lookup returns CDR1 SEHNR and CDR2 FQNEAQ (reference sequence). The CDR3 DNA is TGTGCCAGCAGTCCCCCAGGGTCCCTTGGATCAGCCCTCCACTTT. Protein: CASSPPGSLGSALHF.

This clonotype was seen repeatedly, ten times or more. The chain carries TRBV12-3 or TRBV12-4 and TRBJ2-2; TRBD1 matches at 8 bases. The ends lost 5 bases at V and 4 bases at J; junction bases unmatched: 6. The CDR3 runs to 15 residues. The CDR3 loop reads CASSLGQGSTGELFF. CDR3 nucleotides: TGTGCCAGCAGTCTTGGACAGGGATCCACCGGGGAGCTGTTTTTT.

This clonotype turned up a few times. This chain links TRBV3-1 with TRBJ1-5; D ambiguous. The CDR3 extends over 13 amino acids. The germline V gene has CDR1 LGHDT and CDR2 YNNKEL (reference sequence). V was shortened by 2 bases and J by 3 bases, with 5 bases between the two germline ends. CDR3 nucleotide sequence: TGTGCCAGCAGCCAAATGTCCAATCAGCCCCAGCATTTT. Amino acid sequence: CASSQMSNQPQHF. Filled out from reference TRBV3-1 and TRBJ1-5, the complete variable domain reads DTAVSQTPKYLVTQMGNDKSIKCEQNLGHDTMYWYKQDSKKFLKIMFSYNNKELIINETVPNRFSPKSPDKAHLNLHINSLELGDSAVYFCASSQMSNQPQHFGDGTRLSIL.

This clonotype has a handful of counts. The chain links TRBV19 to TRBJ2-3; TRBD1 matches 11 bases. Germline V CDR1 and CDR2: LNHDA, SQIVND (reference sequence). With V trimmed by 0 bases and J by 4 bases, 6 bases remained unmatched. The CDR3 totals 17 residues. This CDR3 reads CASSIDRTGGFADTQYF. DNA for the CDR3: TGTGCCAGTAGTATAGATCGGACAGGGGGCTTCGCAGATACGCAGTATTTT.

The gene calls are TRBV20-1 and TRBJ2-5; 10 positions agree with TRBD2. Germline V gives CDR1 DFQATT, CDR2 SNEGSKA (reference sequence). The trim removed 2 bases at V and 5 bases at J, leaving 11 bases unmatched. The CDR3 is made up of 16 amino acids. DNA for the CDR3: TGCAGTGCTAGAAGGAGCGGGAGGGCCCTCTGGGAGACCCAGTACTTC. It specifies CSARRSGRALWETQYF.

V and J are TRBV28 and TRBJ1-1, with D maybe TRBD1 (5 bases). This CDR3 has 13 amino acids. Germline CDR1 MDHEN, CDR2 SYDVKM. Deletions cut 6 bases from V and 5 bases from J, with 13 bases between. The CDR3 loop is CASRSGTGTEAFF. The CDR3 region has the DNA TGTGCCAGCAGGTCAGGGACGGGAACTGAAGCTTTCTTT.

The chain combines TRBV20-1 with TRBJ2-1, with 8 bases matching TRBD2. Matching the DNA end better, TRBJ2-7 makes the J call doubtful. The CDR3 extends over 15 amino acids. Germline loops: CDR1 DFQATT, CDR2 SNEGSKA (reference sequence). CDR3 coding DNA: TGCAGTGCTAGTGGCGGGAGGAACGCCTACAATGAGCAGTACTTC. It is translated as CSASGGRNAYNEQYF.

CDR3 coding DNA: TGTGCCAGCAGCCTCCGGGACAGGGTCAATGAGCAGTTCTTC. Residues: CASSLRDRVNEQFF. V and J are TRBV7-2 and TRBJ2-1; 9 positions agree with TRBD1. This CDR3 is 14 amino acids long. CDR1 is SGHTA and CDR2 is FQGNSA in the germline V gene. J gave up 6 bases and V 5 bases, and 5 bases lay outside the gene matches.

This clonotype was counted many times. The chain employs TRBV10-1 and TRBJ2-5; 8 bases match TRBD1. V shed 1 base, J shed 5 bases, and the junction held 9 bases outside the gene matches. Germline V lookup: CDR1 WNHNN, CDR2 SYGVQD (reference sequence). The CDR3 is 16 amino acids. The CDR3, as DNA: TGCGCCAGCAGTGAGTTCGGTACAGGGGGAGGCGAGACCCAGTACTTC. Translation gives CASSEFGTGGGETQYF.

This clonotype was detected ten times or more. This chain links TRBV27 with TRBJ2-3; D gene ambiguous. Germline V CDR1 and CDR2: MNHEY, SMNVEV (reference sequence). This CDR3 is built from 16 residues. Trimming took off 0 bases at V and 2 bases at J, with 12 bases between the two ends. The DNA of the CDR3 is TGTGCCAGCAGTTTATCGCCCGCTGGAGCCACAGATACGCAGTATTTT. It codes for CASSLSPAGATDTQYF.

The CDR3 bases are TGTGCCAGCAGCTTGGCCTCGGGAGCTGAGCAGTTCTTC. As protein: CASSLASGAEQFF. The chain recombines TRBV5-4 with TRBJ2-1; weak D call: TRBD2 (6 bases). CDR3 length: 13 residues. In germline, CDR1 is SGHNT, CDR2 YYREEE (reference sequence). V lost 0 bases and J lost 9, with 10 bases in between.

V is TRBV7-2 and J is TRBJ2-7; a possible D gene is TRBD1 (5 bases). CDR3 length: 15 amino acids. Trimming stripped 1 base from V and 0 bases from J, with 10 bases between. From germline, CDR1 is SGHTA and CDR2 FQGNSA. CDR3 DNA: TGTGCCAGCAGCTTAGGACAGACCCACTCCTACGAGCAGTACTTC. It is translated as CASSLGQTHSYEQYF.

This clonotype was seen ten or more times. This chain joins TRBV18 and TRBJ2-1; no definite D call. Trimming removed 0 bases at V and 0 bases at J, with 9 bases between. The germline V gene encodes CDR1 KGHSH and CDR2 LQKENI. This CDR3 comprises 16 residues. CDR3 in amino acids: CASSPPVGSSYNEQFF. For the CDR3, the DNA is TGTGCCAGCTCACCACCGGTCGGTAGCTCCTACAATGAGCAGTTCTTC.

This rearrangement joins TRBV7-3 to TRBJ1-4; the match to TRBD1 covers 7 bases. With V trimmed by 8 bases and J by 4 bases, 7 bases remained unmatched. In germline, CDR1 is SGHTA, CDR2 FQGTGA. The CDR3 totals 14 residues. As DNA, the CDR3 is TGTGCCAGCGGACCGGGACAGAATAATGAAAAACTGTTTTTT. This sequence encodes CASGPGQNNEKLFF.

This clonotype was seen ten or more times. The V and J genes are TRBV28 and TRBJ2-7, with 10 bases identical to TRBD2. J lost 6 bases, V lost 6 bases, and 14 bases had no gene match. Germline V lookup: CDR1 MDHEN, CDR2 SYDVKM. The CDR3 has 16 residues. In DNA form, the CDR3 reads TGTGCCAGCAGCCCGAGAAGCGGGAGGGAGGACAGCGAGCAGTACTTC. Its translation is CASSPRSGREDSEQYF.

Many counts were recorded for this clonotype. The chain couples TRBV20-1 to TRBJ2-7, with TRBD1 matching 7 bases. Germline loops: CDR1 DFQATT, CDR2 SNEGSKA (reference sequence). The CDR3 covers 16 residues. Unmatched junction bases numbered 11, after V lost 3 bases and J lost 0 bases. For the CDR3, the DNA is TGCAGTGCTAGTGGCCCGAGACAGGGAAACTCCTACGAGCAGTACTTC. It specifies CSASGPRQGNSYEQYF.

This clonotype came up many times. This rearrangement joins TRBV20-1 to TRBJ2-3; D unresolved. The V end lost 1 base, the J end lost 0 bases, and 8 bases lay between the germline ends. CDR1 and CDR2 from the germline V gene are DFQATT and SNEGSKA (reference sequence). The CDR3 contains 14 residues. The CDR3 DNA sequence: TGCAGTGCTAGAGCCACTACTAGCACAGATACGCAGTATTTT. Translating gives CSARATTSTDTQYF.

V gene TRBV20-1 combines with J gene TRBJ2-7; D is unresolved. CDR3 length equals 12 residues. Germline CDR1 is DFQATT and CDR2 is SNEGSKA (reference sequence). The V end was cut by 0 bases, the J end by 3 bases, with 6 bases between. As DNA, the CDR3 is TGCAGTGCTAGAGACGAAGTCTACGAGCAGTACTTC. It encodes CSARDEVYEQYF.

The V gene is TRBV2, the J gene TRBJ2-1; D uncertain. The CDR3 runs 14 residues. V lost 7 bases and J 1 base, leaving 11 bases between the germline ends. Germline V gene sequence: CDR1 SNHLY, CDR2 FYNNEI. The chain's CDR3 is CASKGGISYNEQFF. DNA for the CDR3: TGTGCCAGCAAGGGTGGGATATCCTACAATGAGCAGTTCTTC.

On this clonotype: This could be a read error, since a much larger clone is one nucleotide away. The chain joins TRBV27 to TRBJ2-3; a possible D gene is TRBD2 (5 bases). V was cut by 1 base and J by 1 base, with 27 bases left in between. Germline V gene data show CDR1 as MNHEY and CDR2 as SMNVEV (reference sequence). This CDR3 comprises 21 residues. This CDR3 is CASSLYFGRGIALGGTDTQYF. The CDR3 DNA reads as TGTGCCAGCAGTTTATATTTCGGGCGAGGCATCGCCCTCGGGGGCACAGATACGCAGTATTTT.

Remarks on this clonotype: This may come from a read error, since a much larger clone is one base off. The chain combines TRBV7-9 with TRBJ2-6, with a possible D match to TRBD1 (6 bases). The CDR3 runs to 16 residues. Trimming pared 5 bases from V and 2 bases from J, leaving 13 bases between. Germline CDR1 and CDR2: SEHNR and FQNEAQ (reference sequence). CDR3 nucleotides: TGTGCCAGCAGCCTCGGCAGGGGAACTGGGGCCAACGTCCTGACTTTC. Translated: CASSLGRGTGANVLTF.

CDR3 region: CASSLGGFNEKLFF. The CDR3 nucleotides read TGTGCCAGCAGCTTGGGTGGTTTTAATGAAAAACTGTTTTTT. The chain links TRBV5-4 to TRBJ1-4; D remains unclear. The CDR3 is made up of 14 amino acids. The V end was cut by 0 bases, the J end by 4 bases, with 7 bases between. In germline, CDR1 is SGHNT, CDR2 YYREEE (reference sequence).

This clonotype was seen at least ten times. CDR3 sequence: CASSLGLEDTQYF. CDR3 nucleotides: TGTGCCAGCAGCTTAGGTCTTGAAGATACGCAGTATTTT. The chain uses TRBV11-2 and TRBJ2-3; D remains unclear. Trimming removed 1 base at V and 5 bases at J, with 7 bases between. Germline V gene sequence: CDR1 SGHAT, CDR2 FQNNGV. There are 13 residues in the CDR3.

The chain combines TRBV5-6 with TRBJ1-2; tentative D call: TRBD1 (5 bases). Deletions cut 1 base from V and 0 bases from J, with 13 bases between. CDR3 length: 16 residues. CDR1 SGHDT and CDR2 YYEEEE come from the germline V gene. CDR3 sequence (DNA): TGTGCCAGCAGCTTGCGGGGGAACTTTGCTAACTATGGCTACACCTTC. The encoded protein is CASSLRGNFANYGYTF.

The rearrangement joins TRBV27 to TRBJ2-7; no clear D gene. Germline lookup yields CDR1 MNHEY and CDR2 SMNVEV (reference sequence). This CDR3 has 14 amino acids. Trimming shortened V by 5 bases and J by 2 bases, and 13 bases separated the two germline ends. The CDR3 nucleotides are TGTGCCAGCAGTCCCAACAGAGTAACCTACGAGCAGTACTTC. It codes for CASSPNRVTYEQYF.

This clonotype was recorded a few times. The genes are TRBV27 and TRBJ1-2; 12 positions agree with TRBD1. With V trimmed by 4 bases and J by 6 bases, 12 bases remained unmatched. CDR1 and CDR2 (germline): MNHEY, SMNVEV (reference sequence). This CDR3 region has 17 residues. As DNA, the CDR3 is TGTGCCAGCAGTTCACAAACACCGGGACAGGGGGCGGATGGCTACACCTTC. Its protein is CASSSQTPGQGADGYTF.

This clonotype has just a few counts. The CDR3 coding sequence is TGTGCCAGCAGCCCCTCCTCGGGGGGTAACTATGGCTACACCTTC. This encodes CASSPSSGGNYGYTF. V and J are TRBV7-9 and TRBJ1-2, with a tentative D call TRBD1 (5 bases). Germline CDR1 and CDR2: SEHNR and FQNEAQ (reference sequence). The CDR3 runs to 15 residues. V lost 5 bases and J lost 1, with 14 bases in between.

The rearrangement joins TRBV5-6 to TRBJ2-7; no clear D gene. Deletions cut 1 base from V and 6 bases from J, with 8 bases between. Germline V lookup: CDR1 SGHDT, CDR2 YYEEEE. The CDR3 covers 12 residues. In nucleotides, the CDR3 is TGTGCCAGCAGCTTGAGCAGGCGCGAGCAGTACTTC. It translates to CASSLSRREQYF. Full variable domain (missing parts from reference TRBV5-6 and TRBJ2-7): DAGVTQSPTHLIKTRGQQVTLRCSPKSGHDTVSWYQQALGQGPQFIFQYYEEEERQRGNFPDRFSGHQFPNYSSELNVNALLLGDSALYLCASSLSRREQYFGPGTRLTVT.

V usage is TRBV4-2 and J usage is TRBJ2-3, with a possible D match to TRBD2 (6 bases). The CDR3 has 14 residues. The V and J ends lost 4 bases and 3 bases respectively, with 11 bases between them. CDR1 is LGHNA and CDR2 is YNFKEQ in the germline V gene. CDR3 DNA sequence: TGTGCCAGCAGCCCGGAGGGACGTACAGATACGCAGTATTTT. It is translated as CASSPEGRTDTQYF.

The rearrangement links TRBV19 to TRBJ2-1, with TRBD2 identical over 7 bases. The germline gives CDR1 LNHDA, CDR2 SQIVND (reference sequence). V lost 1 base, J lost 6 bases, and 12 bases stayed unmatched. This CDR3 contains 17 residues. Written as DNA, the CDR3 is TGTGCCAGTAGTATAGGGGAACGGGGAGGGCCGGGCAATGAGCAGTTCTTC. Protein sequence: CASSIGERGGPGNEQFF.